This T cell receptor (beta chain) was obtained from a study of blood T cell repertoires in COVID-19. Study-wide background: The origin of the acute and convalescent COVID-19 samples was the United States, Italy and Spain. T cells, B-cell-depleted T cells, or PBMCs supplied cDNA or gDNA.

Germline CDR1 reads SGHKS; CDR2 reads YYEKEE (reference sequence). Trimming shortened V by 3 bases and J by 1 base, and 11 bases separated the two germline ends. The CDR3 sequence is 14 residues long. Authors' processing steps: From reference gene primer amplification, estimates of nucleated cell counts were derived. The method was immunoSEQ multiplex PCR; TCRdb's version includes in-frame clones alone and lacks a portion of them. Clone size and the V and J calls come from that table; the DNA yielded D and trimming. The sample lists roughly 200,000 clones, around 90% occurring once. This receptor was obtained from a man aged 60-69 years with acute or convalescent COVID-19. Sequenced material: peripheral blood. The J gene is TRBJ2-7, the V gene TRBV5-5; TRBD2 might be the D (6 bases). The CDR3 region has the DNA TGTGCCAGCAGCTATGCGGGGCTGTCCTACGAGCAGTACTTC. Residues: CASSYAGLSYEQYF. Combining the CDR3 with reference TRBV5-5 and TRBJ2-7 gives the whole variable domain DAGVTQSPTHLIKTRGQQVTLRCSPISGHKSVSWYQQVLGQGPQFIFQYYEKEERGRGNFPDRFSARQFPNYSSELNVNALLLGDSALYLCASSYAGLSYEQYFGPGTRLTVT.